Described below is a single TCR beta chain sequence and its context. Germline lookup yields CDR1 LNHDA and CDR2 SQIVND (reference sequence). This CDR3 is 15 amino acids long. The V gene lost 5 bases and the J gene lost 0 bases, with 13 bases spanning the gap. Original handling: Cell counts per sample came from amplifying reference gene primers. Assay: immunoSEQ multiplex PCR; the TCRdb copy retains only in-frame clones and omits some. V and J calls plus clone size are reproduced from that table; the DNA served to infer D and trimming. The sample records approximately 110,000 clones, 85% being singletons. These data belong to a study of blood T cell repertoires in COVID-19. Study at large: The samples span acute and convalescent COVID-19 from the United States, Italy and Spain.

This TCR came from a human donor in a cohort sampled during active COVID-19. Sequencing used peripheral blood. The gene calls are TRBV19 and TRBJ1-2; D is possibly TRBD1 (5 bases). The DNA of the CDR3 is TGTGCCAGTAGTCAAAGGACACAAGCTAACTATGGCTACACCTTC. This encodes CASSQRTQANYGYTF.